Below are 25 T cell receptor beta chains sequenced from a single sample in a study of control samples from healthy donors and cancer patients. Repertoires were generated with immunoSEQ multiplex PCR, while TCRdb's copy carries only in-frame clones and drops some. The sample has more than 140,000 clones; about 90% are singletons. Sequencing used blood. These receptors were taken from a man between 18 and 29 years old in good health.

The chain couples TRBV10-1 to TRBJ2-7; 9 bases are shared with TRBD1. The CDR3 sequence is 15 residues long. Germline V lookup: CDR1 WNHNN, CDR2 SYGVQD (reference sequence). The J segment lost 2 bases and the V segment lost 2 bases, leaving 4 bases of the junction unmatched. The CDR3 sequence: CASSETGTGTYEQYF. DNA for the CDR3: TGCGCCAGCAGTGAGACCGGGACAGGGACCTACGAGCAGTACTTC.

V is TRBV18 and J is TRBJ2-7; D is uncertain. The CDR3 totals 11 residues. Trimming removed 1 base from V and 5 bases from J, with 3 bases in between. Germline CDR1 KGHSH, CDR2 LQKENI. The CDR3 coding sequence is TGTGCCAGCTCACCACAGAACGAGCAGTACTTC. This translates into CASSPQNEQYF.

The chain has TRBV6-2 or TRBV6-3 and TRBJ1-5; a weak D match, TRBD1 (6 bases). This CDR3 contains 13 residues. From germline, CDR1 is MNHEY and CDR2 SVGEGT. Trimming removed 6 bases from V and 7 bases from J, with 13 bases in between. The CDR3 nucleotides read TGTGCCAGCAGCCCAGGGGACGGCCAGCCCCAGCATTTT. This codes for CASSPGDGQPQHF.

This chain links TRBV4-3 with TRBJ1-1; perhaps TRBD1 as D (5 bases). Germline V gene lookup returns CDR1 LGHNA and CDR2 YSLEER. V was shortened by 1 base and J by 2 bases, with 8 bases between the two germline ends. The length of the CDR3 is 14 residues. CDR3 in DNA: TGCGCCAGCAGCCAAGGGGGCACCAACACTGAAGCTTTCTTT. Its protein product is CASSQGGTNTEAFF.

This sequence joins TRBV3-1 (or the pseudogene TRBV3-2) and TRBJ2-7; D gene ambiguous. The CDR3 loop spans 19 amino acids. Germline lookup yields CDR1 LGHDT and CDR2 YNNKEL (reference sequence). V dropped 3 bases and J dropped 1 base, with 25 bases sitting between them. CDR3 DNA sequence: TGTGCCAGCAGCCAGTTTAGCCCCACCGCATTTATTGGGTCCTACGAGCAGTACTTC. As protein: CASSQFSPTAFIGSYEQYF.

This chain links TRBV29-1 with TRBJ1-6; 8 nucleotides align to TRBD1. The CDR3 runs 14 residues. Germline CDR1 reads SQVTM; CDR2 reads ANQGSEA. Losses at the gene ends were 6 bases for V and 7 bases for J; bases not matched to a gene: 8. CDR3 residues: CSVTTGGRNSPLHF. The CDR3 DNA reads as TGCAGCGTGACAACAGGGGGGCGGAATTCACCCCTCCACTTT.

This chain uses TRBV7-3 with TRBJ2-2; the match to TRBD2 covers 10 bases. Germline CDR1 SGHTA, CDR2 FQGTGA. There are 16 residues in the CDR3. Trimming removed 6 bases from V and 0 bases from J; junction bases left unmatched: 4. CDR3 loop: CASSPGLAANTGELFF. Written as DNA, the CDR3 is TGTGCCAGCAGTCCCGGACTAGCGGCGAACACCGGGGAGCTGTTTTTT.

In this sample, this clone turned up once. The chain is built from TRBV29-1 and TRBJ2-7; TRBD1 agrees at 8 bases. The CDR3 extends over 12 amino acids. Germline loops: CDR1 SQVTM, CDR2 ANQGSEA. Trimming at V came to 6 bases and at J to 2 bases, leaving 3 bases not matched to a gene. The CDR3, as DNA: TGCAGCGTGGGGACAGGAGCCTACGAGCAGTACTTC. Residues: CSVGTGAYEQYF.

The chain has TRBV7-8 and TRBJ2-7, with 14 bases fitting TRBD2. Germline lookup yields CDR1 SGHVS and CDR2 FQNEAQ. Trimming removed 5 bases from V and 0 bases from J; junction bases left unmatched: 3. The CDR3 loop spans 16 amino acids. CDR3 in amino acids: CASSLGTSGGSYEQYF. CDR3 DNA sequence: TGTGCCAGCAGCCTCGGGACTAGCGGGGGCTCCTACGAGCAGTACTTC.

The rearrangement joins TRBV7-6 to TRBJ2-3, with 12 bases matching TRBD2. The length of the CDR3 is 15 residues. Germline V lookup: CDR1 SGHVS, CDR2 FNYEAQ. Losses at the gene ends were 5 bases for V and 5 bases for J; bases not matched to a gene: 5. As DNA, the CDR3 is TGTGCCAGCAGCCCTACTAGCGGGGGGCGAGATACGCAGTATTTT. Residues: CASSPTSGGRDTQYF.

This clone was counted a single time. The V call is TRBV7-6, the J call TRBJ1-6; 12 bases line up with TRBD1. This CDR3 has 15 residues. Germline CDR1 SGHVS, CDR2 FNYEAQ. J was trimmed by 13 bases and V by 1 base; bases with no gene match: 5. CDR3 nucleotide sequence: TGTGCCAGCAGCTTAGTGGGACAGGGGGCGTCCCCCCTCCACTTT. Protein: CASSLVGQGASPLHF.

The CDR3 loop is CASSQDPIRASNEKLFF. The CDR3 DNA sequence: TGTGCCAGCAGCCAAGATCCTATTAGGGCTTCCAATGAAAAACTGTTTTTT. The rearrangement joins TRBV3-1 (or the pseudogene TRBV3-2) to TRBJ1-4; D unresolved. The germline V gene has CDR1 LGHDT and CDR2 YNNKEL (reference sequence). CDR3 size: 17 residues. Trimming shortened V by 0 bases and J by 5 bases, and 16 bases separated the two germline ends.

The chain is built from TRBV2 and TRBJ1-2; D possibly corresponds to TRBD1 (5 bases). Germline V gene data show CDR1 as SNHLY and CDR2 as FYNNEI. V lost 5 bases and J 8 bases, leaving 21 bases between the germline ends. The CDR3 is 15 residues long. The CDR3 spells CASSYHGQDLLGYTF. The DNA for the CDR3 is TGTGCCAGCAGTTACCATGGACAAGACTTGTTGGGCTACACCTTC.

The chain recombines TRBV5-4 with TRBJ2-1, with a tentative D call TRBD2 (6 bases). Trimming took 4 bases from V and 2 from J, leaving 16 bases between them. Germline values: CDR1 SGHNT, CDR2 YYREEE (reference sequence). This CDR3 is built from 16 residues. The DNA of the CDR3 is TGTGCCAGCAGCCAGGGACGGAGGGGAACCTACAATGAGCAGTTCTTC. Translated: CASSQGRRGTYNEQFF.

The rearrangement links TRBV30 to TRBJ1-1; TRBD1 matches at 10 bases. V lost 4 bases, J lost 3 bases, and 8 bases stayed unmatched. This CDR3 is 15 amino acids long. Per germline, CDR1 GTSNPN and CDR2 SVGIG (reference sequence). CDR3 sequence: CAWKRQGAQDTEAFF. The CDR3 nucleotides are TGTGCCTGGAAAAGACAGGGGGCGCAGGACACTGAAGCTTTCTTT.

V gene TRBV2 combines with J gene TRBJ1-2, with D perhaps TRBD1 (5 bases). Trimming removed 3 bases at V and 0 bases at J, with 17 bases between. Germline V CDR1 and CDR2: SNHLY, FYNNEI. The CDR3 consists of 17 residues. The CDR3 coding sequence is TGTGCCAGCAGTGAGAAACGGACAAGGGGAGCTAACTATGGCTACACCTTC. It yields the protein CASSEKRTRGANYGYTF.

In this sample, this clone turned up once. V usage is TRBV18 and J usage is TRBJ2-7; 9 bases map to TRBD1. Losses at the gene ends were 5 bases for V and 2 bases for J; bases not matched to a gene: 4. CDR3 length equals 14 residues. From germline, CDR1 is KGHSH and CDR2 LQKENI. CDR3: CASSEGQGPYEQYF. Written as DNA, the CDR3 is TGTGCCAGCTCAGAGGGACAGGGCCCCTACGAGCAGTACTTC.

The J gene is TRBJ2-3, the V gene TRBV6-1; TRBD1 matches 7 bases. The CDR3 sequence is 16 residues long. Germline CDR1 MNHNS, CDR2 SASEGT. J was trimmed by 3 bases and V by 4 bases; bases with no gene match: 10. The CDR3 is CASSAHHRGGTDTQYF. The DNA of the CDR3 is TGTGCCAGCAGTGCCCATCACAGGGGTGGGACAGATACGCAGTATTTT.

The chain has TRBV7-2 and TRBJ1-3; D unclear. The germline V gene has CDR1 SGHTA and CDR2 FQGNSA. The CDR3 runs 14 residues. V lost 9 bases and J lost 0, with 12 bases in between. CDR3 DNA: TGTGCCAGTGCACCCGGCGGCTCTGGAAACACCATATATTTT. It translates to CASAPGGSGNTIYF.

The CDR3 DNA reads TGTGCCAGCAGTTTAGGGGGACGGCCCCAGCATTTT. This gives the protein CASSLGGRPQHF. The chain has TRBV28 and TRBJ1-5; perhaps TRBD1 as D (5 bases). The CDR3 runs to 12 residues. In germline, CDR1 is MDHEN, CDR2 SYDVKM. V was cut by 2 bases and J by 9 bases, with 8 bases left in between.

The rearrangement uses TRBV5-1 and TRBJ2-7, with no clear D. Trimming pared 0 bases from V and 2 bases from J, leaving 9 bases between. Germline V gene data show CDR1 as SGHRS and CDR2 as YFSETQ. This CDR3 is built from 14 residues. For the CDR3, the DNA is TGCGCCAGCAGCTTGGACCTGGGTCCCTACGAGCAGTACTTC. This sequence encodes CASSLDLGPYEQYF.

The J gene is TRBJ2-3, the V gene TRBV11-2, with D possibly called TRBD1 or TRBD2 (6 bases each). The V end lost 0 bases, the J end lost 3 bases, and 16 bases lay between the germline ends. Germline-derived CDR1 and CDR2 are SGHAT and FQNNGV. The CDR3 is 17 residues long. The CDR3 region is CASSLDLGGGMTDTQYF. In DNA, the CDR3 is TGTGCCAGCAGCTTAGATTTGGGGGGCGGGATGACAGATACGCAGTATTTT.

J is TRBJ1-2 and V is TRBV19; D is possibly TRBD1 (5 bases). This CDR3 is built from 15 residues. Trimming cost V 7 bases and J 3 bases, with 18 bases left between them. The germline V gene has CDR1 LNHDA and CDR2 SQIVND (reference sequence). The CDR3, as DNA: TGTGCCAGTAAGTTCCTTGGACAAAATGACTATGGCTACACCTTC. It codes for CASKFLGQNDYGYTF. Together with reference TRBV19 and TRBJ1-2, the CDR3 gives the full variable domain: DGGITQSPKYLFRKEGQNVTLSCEQNLNHDAMYWYRQDPGQGLRLIYYSQIVNDFQKGDIAEGYSVSREKKESFPLTVTSAQKNPTAFYLCASKFLGQNDYGYTFGSGTRLTVV.

For this clone: Other nucleotide sequences in the sample specify the same CDR3. This chain links TRBV5-1 with TRBJ1-4; a possible D gene is TRBD1 (6 bases). Looked up from germline, CDR1 is SGHRS and CDR2 is YFSETQ. The CDR3 consists of 12 residues. Deletions cut 2 bases from V and 7 bases from J, with 6 bases between. CDR3 coding DNA: TGCGCCAGCAGCTTACAGGGTGAAAAACTGTTTTTT. Its translation: CASSLQGEKLFF.

The V and J genes are TRBV10-1 and TRBJ1-5, with 7 bases matching TRBD1. Germline CDR1 WNHNN, CDR2 SYGVQD (reference sequence). After removal of 2 bases from V and 0 bases from J, the junction contained 13 bases not matched to a gene. This CDR3 region has 19 residues. CDR3 nucleotide sequence: TGCGCCAGCAGTGAGATACAGGGGAACCGGGGGGGTAGCAATCAGCCCCAGCATTTT. Its protein product is CASSEIQGNRGGSNQPQHF.